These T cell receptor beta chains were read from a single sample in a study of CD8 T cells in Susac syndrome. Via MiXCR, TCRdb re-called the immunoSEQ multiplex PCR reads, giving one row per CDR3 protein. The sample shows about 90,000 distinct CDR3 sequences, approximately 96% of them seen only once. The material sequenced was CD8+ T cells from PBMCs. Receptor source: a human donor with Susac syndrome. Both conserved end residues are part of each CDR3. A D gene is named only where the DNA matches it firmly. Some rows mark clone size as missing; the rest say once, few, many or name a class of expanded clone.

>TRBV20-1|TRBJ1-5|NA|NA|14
TGCAGTGCTAGGACCCCGGATGGGACTCAGCCCCAGCATTTT
CSARTPDGTQPQHF
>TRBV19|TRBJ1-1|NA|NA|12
TGTGCCAGTAGGCACGGGCACACTGAAGCTTTCTTT
CASRHGHTEAFF
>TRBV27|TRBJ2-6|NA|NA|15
TGTGCCAGCAGTCTGAACAGGGCTGGGGCCAACGTCCTGACTTTC
CASSLNRAGANVLTF
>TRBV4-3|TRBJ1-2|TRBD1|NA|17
TGCGCCAGCAGCCTTGGACAGGGGGGGGCTTTCGACTATGGCTACACCTTC
CASSLGQGGAFDYGYTF
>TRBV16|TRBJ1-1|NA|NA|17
TGTGCCAGCAGCCAATTGGGACTACAAAATCCGGGGACTGAAGCTTTCTTT
CASSQLGLQNPGTEAFF
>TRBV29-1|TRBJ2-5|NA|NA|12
TGCAGCGTAAACCTGAGACAAGAGACCCAGTACTTC
CSVNLRQETQYF
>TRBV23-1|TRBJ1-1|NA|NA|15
TGCGCCAGCAGTCAAAGGGCGGATCCGAACACTGAAGCTTTCTTT
CASSQRADPNTEAFF
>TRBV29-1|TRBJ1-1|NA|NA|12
TGCAGCGTAGAAGGGGCGAACACTGAAGCTTTCTTT
CSVEGANTEAFF
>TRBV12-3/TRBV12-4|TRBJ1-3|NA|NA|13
TGTGCCAGCAGAAGCAGTAATGGAAACACCATATATTTT
CASRSSNGNTIYF
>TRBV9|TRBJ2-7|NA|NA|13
TGTGCCAGCAGCGGGAGCGGCGACTACGAGCAGTACTTC
CASSGSGDYEQYF
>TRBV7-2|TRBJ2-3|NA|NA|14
TGTGCCAGCAGCTTAGACAGGGAGGGGAATACGCAGTATTTT
CASSLDREGNTQYF
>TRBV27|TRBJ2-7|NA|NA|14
TGTGCCAGCAGTGCCAGGGGTGGGGTAGGCGAGCAGTACTTC
CASSARGGVGEQYF
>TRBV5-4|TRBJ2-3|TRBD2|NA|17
TGTGCCAGCAGCATCCTAGCGGGGTTTACTAGCACAGATACGCAGTATTTT
CASSILAGFTSTDTQYF
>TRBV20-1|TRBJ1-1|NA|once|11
TGCAGTGCTAGACTCGGGCAGAGGGCTTTCTTT
CSARLGQRAFF
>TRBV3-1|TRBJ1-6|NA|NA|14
TGTGCCAGCAGCCACCGACAGGAAAATTCACCCCTCCACTTT
CASSHRQENSPLHF
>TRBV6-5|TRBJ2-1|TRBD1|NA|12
TGTGCCAGCACCCCAGGGGGCAGTGAGCAGTTCTTC
CASTPGGSEQFF
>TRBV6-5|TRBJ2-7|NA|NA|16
TGTGCCAGCAGTTACTCGCGGGACCCCGAACCCTACGAGCAGTACTTC
CASSYSRDPEPYEQYF
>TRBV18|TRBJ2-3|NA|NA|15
TGTGCCAGCTCCTGGACGGGACCTAGCACAGATACGCAGTATTTT
CASSWTGPSTDTQYF
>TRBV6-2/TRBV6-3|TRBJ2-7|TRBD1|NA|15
TGTGCCAGCATCCACGAGGGACAGGGATCCTACGAGCAGTACTTC
CASIHEGQGSYEQYF
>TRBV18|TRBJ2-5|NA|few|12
TGTGCCAGCTCACCACTGGGAGAGACCCAGTACTTC
CASSPLGETQYF
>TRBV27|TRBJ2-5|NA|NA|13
TGTGCCAGCAGTTTGAGGGTTCAAGAGACCCAGTACTTC
CASSLRVQETQYF
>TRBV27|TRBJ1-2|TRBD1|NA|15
TGTGCCAGCAGCATTACCGGCACAGGGGCGCATGGCTACACCTTC
CASSITGTGAHGYTF
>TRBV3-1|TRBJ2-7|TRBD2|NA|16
TGTGCCAGCAGCCCGGGACTAGCGGGGACCTCCTACGAGCAGTACTTC
CASSPGLAGTSYEQYF
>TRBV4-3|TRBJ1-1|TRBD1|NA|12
TGCGCCAGCAGCACACAGGGGTTTGAAGCTTTCTTT
CASSTQGFEAFF
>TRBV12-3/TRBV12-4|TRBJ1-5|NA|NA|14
TGTGCCAGCAGTTCCAGCAATGGGAATCAGCCCCAGCATTTT
CASSSSNGNQPQHF
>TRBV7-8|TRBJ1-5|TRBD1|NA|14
TGTGCCAGCAGCTGGGGGACAGGCGATCAGCCCCAGCATTTT
CASSWGTGDQPQHF
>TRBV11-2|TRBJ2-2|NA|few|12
TGTGCCAGCAGCCCTGACAGCGGGGAGCTGTTTTTT
CASSPDSGELFF
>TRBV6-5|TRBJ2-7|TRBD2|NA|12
TGTGCCTCCCGCGGGGGGTCCTACGAGCAGTACTTC
CASRGGSYEQYF
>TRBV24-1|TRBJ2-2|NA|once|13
TGTGCCACCAGTGTAACTGAAACCGGGGAGCTGTTTTTT
CATSVTETGELFF
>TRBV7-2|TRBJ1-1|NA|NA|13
TGTGCCGGCTCCCCGAGTGGGAACACTGAAGCTTTCTTT
CAGSPSGNTEAFF
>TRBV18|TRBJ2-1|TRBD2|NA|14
TGTGCCAGCTCACCAGGGACTAGGGGGGATGAGCAGTTCTTC
CASSPGTRGDEQFF
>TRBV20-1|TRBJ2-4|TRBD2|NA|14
TGCGGACTAGCGGGGGGAACGGCCAAAAACATTCAGTACTTC
CGLAGGTAKNIQYF
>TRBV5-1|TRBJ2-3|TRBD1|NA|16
TGCGCCAGCAGCTTGGGGGACAGGGGGCCTCCAAGTACGCAGTATTTT
CASSLGDRGPPSTQYF
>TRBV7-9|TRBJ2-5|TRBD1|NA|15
TGTGCCAGCAGCGGCCCCGGACAGGGGAAGGCGGCCCAGTACTTC
CASSGPGQGKAAQYF
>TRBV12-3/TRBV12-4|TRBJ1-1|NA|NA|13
TGTGCCAGCACCCCTGGGACTTTTGGGATAGCTTTCTTT
CASTPGTFGIAFF
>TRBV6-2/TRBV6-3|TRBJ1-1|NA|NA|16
TGTGCCAGCAGTTACTGGAGGGGAGGTCTCCGCACTGAAGCTTTCTTT
CASSYWRGGLRTEAFF
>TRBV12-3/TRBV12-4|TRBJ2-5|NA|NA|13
TGTGCCAGCAGTTTATTCGCCCAAGAGACCCAGTACTTC
CASSLFAQETQYF
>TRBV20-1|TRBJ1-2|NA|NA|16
TGCAGTGCTAGAGATGGGGGGGCGAAAGGGGGCTATGGCTACACCTTC
CSARDGGAKGGYGYTF
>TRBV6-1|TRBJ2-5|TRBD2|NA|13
TGTGCCACCTTAGCGGGGGCCCAAGAGACCCAGTACTTC
CATLAGAQETQYF
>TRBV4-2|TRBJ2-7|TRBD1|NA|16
TGTGCCAGCAGCCGAGAACCGGGACAGGGATCCTACGAGCAGTACTTC
CASSREPGQGSYEQYF
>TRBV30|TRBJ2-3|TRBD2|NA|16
TGTGCCTGCGTTCTTAGTGCGGGGGATTTCACAGATACGCAGTATTTT
CACVLSAGDFTDTQYF
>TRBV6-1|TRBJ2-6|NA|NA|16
TGTGCCAGCAGAAACCAGGGACTTGGTGGGGCCAACGTCCTGACTTTC
CASRNQGLGGANVLTF
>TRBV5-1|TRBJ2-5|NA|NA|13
TGCGCCAGCAGCTTGGACGTCCAAGAGACCCAGTACTTC
CASSLDVQETQYF
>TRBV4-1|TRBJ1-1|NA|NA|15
TGCGCCAGCAGCCAGCAGGAAGGGAGAAACACTGAAGCTTTCTTT
CASSQQEGRNTEAFF
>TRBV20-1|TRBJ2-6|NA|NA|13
TGCAGTGCTCCCGTCTCTGGTGGCAACGTCCTGACTTTC
CSAPVSGGNVLTF
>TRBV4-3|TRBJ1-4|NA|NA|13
TGCGCCAGCAGCCCCCTTGGAAATGAAAAACTGTTTTTT
CASSPLGNEKLFF
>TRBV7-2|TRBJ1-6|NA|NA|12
TGTGCCAGCAGGGACGCGCATTCACCCCTCCACTTT
CASRDAHSPLHF
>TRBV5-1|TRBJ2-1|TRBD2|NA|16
TGCGCCAGCAGCTTGAGACTAGCGGGGGTCTACAATGAGCAGTTCTTC
CASSLRLAGVYNEQFF
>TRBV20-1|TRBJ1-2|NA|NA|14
TGCAGTGCTAGAGGGAGGAGGTCGGGCTATGGCTACACCTTC
CSARGRRSGYGYTF
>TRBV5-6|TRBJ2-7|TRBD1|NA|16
TGTGCCAGCAGCAACGATTTGTGGGGACAGACCTACGAGCAGTACTTC
CASSNDLWGQTYEQYF
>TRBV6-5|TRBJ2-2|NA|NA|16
TGTGCCAGCAGTTTCACAGGGGGGGCGAACACCGGGGAGCTGTTTTTT
CASSFTGGANTGELFF
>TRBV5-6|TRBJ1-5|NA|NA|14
TGTGCCAGCAGCTCACAGGGTAGGAGTCAGCCCCAGCATTTT
CASSSQGRSQPQHF
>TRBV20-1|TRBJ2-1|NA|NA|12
TGCAGTCCGCAAGCCGCCTACAATGAGCAGTTCTTC
CSPQAAYNEQFF
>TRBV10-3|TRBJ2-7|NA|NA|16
TGTGCCATCAGTGAGTCGGGTACGCCCAGAGGCTACGAGCAGTACTTC
CAISESGTPRGYEQYF
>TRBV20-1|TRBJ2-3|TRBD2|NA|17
TGCAGTGCTCCCCGGGCAAGCGGGGGGGCGGGGACAGATACGCAGTATTTT
CSAPRASGGAGTDTQYF